This T cell receptor (beta chain) came from a study of T cells in Graves' hyperthyroidism and ophthalmopathy. Study information: Peripheral blood was secured at the point of initial diagnosis, before any treatment.

Template material for amplifying TCR beta CDR3 regions consisted of RNA transcripts. Primed by the HTBI set, a first-round RT-PCR was run on the TCR CDR3. TCRdb analysed the multiplex PCR reads with MiXCR anew, one entry per CDR3 protein. Among about 340,000 distinct CDR3 sequences listed, 15% to 20% were seen once. Looked up from germline, CDR1 is SGHDN and CDR2 is FVKESK. This CDR3 contains 12 residues. V was trimmed by 2 bases and J by 3 bases, leaving 5 bases between them. This sequence joins TRBV14 and TRBJ2-7; D gene unclear. This TCR derives from a woman aged 45 to 65 with Graves' hyperthyroidism. Input material: blood. Here the CDR3 DNA reads TGTGCCAGCAGCCAAACCTTCTACGAGCAGTACTTC. Its translation is CASSQTFYEQYF.